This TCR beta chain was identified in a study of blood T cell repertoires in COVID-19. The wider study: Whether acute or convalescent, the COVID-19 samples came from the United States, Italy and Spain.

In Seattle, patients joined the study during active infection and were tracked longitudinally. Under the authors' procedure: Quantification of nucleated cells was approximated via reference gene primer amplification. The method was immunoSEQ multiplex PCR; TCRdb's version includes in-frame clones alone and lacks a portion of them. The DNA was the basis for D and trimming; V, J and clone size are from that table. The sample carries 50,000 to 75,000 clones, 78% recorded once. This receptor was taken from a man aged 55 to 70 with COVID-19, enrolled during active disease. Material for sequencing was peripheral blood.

The CDR3 sequence is CASSLRTPEHDEQFF. Written as DNA, the CDR3 is TGTGCCAGCAGCCTCCGGACTCCTGAGCACGATGAGCAGTTCTTC. The genes are TRBV7-9 and TRBJ2-1; maybe TRBD2 (5 bases). The CDR3 runs 15 residues. The V end lost 5 bases, the J end lost 8 bases, and 19 bases lay between the germline ends. CDR1 and CDR2 from the germline V gene are SEHNR and FQNEAQ (reference sequence).